This is a list of T cell receptor beta chains from one sample in a study of vaccination and CD4 T cells after COVID-19. TCRdb fed the PCR reads into MiXCR, producing one record per CDR3 protein. This sample has roughly 30,000 distinct CDR3 sequences; 50% to 65% occur once, and the top ten carry roughly 5.5%. This specimen consisted of CD4+ T cells from blood, obtained about 7 months after SARS-CoV-2 vaccination. These receptors originate from a human donor who had recovered from COVID-19. CDR3s include the opening cysteine and the closing phenylalanine or tryptophan. The D gene is left open where the match is weak. Expanded clones get a size class; other rows say once, few or many, or leave the size out.

D: -; V: TRBV25-1; size: -; J: TRBJ2-3; CDR3: CASMTEFSDTQYF; DNA: TGTGCCAGCATGACAGAGTTCTCAGATACGCAGTATTTT
D: -; V: TRBV24-1; size: -; J: TRBJ2-3; CDR3: CATSLGTPTDTQYF; DNA: TGTGCCACCAGCCTCGGGACCCCCACAGATACGCAGTATTTT
D: -; V: TRBV29-1; size: few; J: TRBJ2-7; CDR3: CSVGPASYEQYF; DNA: TGCAGCGTTGGCCCCGCATCCTACGAGCAGTACTTC
D: TRBD2; V: TRBV20-1; size: few; J: TRBJ2-7; CDR3: CSARVGLAGLDVSEQYF; DNA: TGCAGTGCTAGAGTGGGACTAGCAGGGCTTGATGTATCCGAGCAGTACTTC
D: -; V: TRBV30; size: once; J: TRBJ2-5; CDR3: CAWSMGWETQYF; DNA: TGTGCCTGGAGTATGGGGTGGGAGACCCAGTACTTC
D: TRBD2; V: TRBV19; size: few; J: TRBJ2-7; CDR3: CASSISAGGLYEQYF; DNA: TGTGCCAGTAGTATCAGCGCGGGGGGACTCTACGAGCAGTACTTC
D: TRBD2; V: TRBV7-9; size: -; J: TRBJ2-7; CDR3: CASSPGGRAYEQYF; DNA: TGTGCCAGCAGCCCCGGCGGGAGGGCCTACGAGCAGTACTTC
D: -; V: TRBV28; size: -; J: TRBJ2-5; CDR3: CASSYRWETQYF; DNA: TGTGCCAGCAGTTACAGGTGGGAGACCCAGTACTTC
D: -; V: TRBV20-1; size: -; J: TRBJ2-5; CDR3: CSARAGRAQETQYF; DNA: TGCAGTGCTAGAGCTGGACGGGCACAAGAGACCCAGTACTTC
D: TRBD1; V: TRBV6-2/TRBV6-3; size: few; J: TRBJ2-5; CDR3: CASSPDRAAPQETQYF; DNA: TGTGCCAGCAGTCCCGACAGGGCCGCACCCCAAGAGACCCAGTACTTC
D: -; V: TRBV6-1; size: few; J: TRBJ1-2; CDR3: CASRADRLLSYGYTF; DNA: TGTGCCAGCAGGGCGGACAGACTCTTGAGCTATGGCTACACCTTC
D: -; V: TRBV6-1; size: few; J: TRBJ1-1; CDR3: CASLRTFLNTEAFF; DNA: TGTGCCAGCCTGAGGACATTTCTGAACACTGAAGCTTTCTTT
D: -; V: TRBV27; size: -; J: TRBJ1-5; CDR3: CASSPLGTPNQPQHF; DNA: TGTGCCAGCAGTCCTTTGGGGACTCCGAATCAGCCCCAGCATTTT
D: -; V: TRBV7-3; size: -; J: TRBJ2-2; CDR3: CASSLRSETGELFF; DNA: TGTGCCAGCAGCTTAAGGTCAGAGACCGGGGAGCTGTTTTTT
D: -; V: TRBV20-1; size: -; J: TRBJ1-1; CDR3: CSARDLTMGKRSAGAFF; DNA: TGCAGTGCTAGAGATCTTACTATGGGAAAAAGGAGTGCGGGGGCTTTCTTT
D: -; V: TRBV10-1; size: -; J: TRBJ1-1; CDR3: CASRVGGVMNTEAFF; DNA: TGCGCCAGCCGAGTCGGTGGGGTCATGAACACTGAAGCTTTCTTT
D: -; V: TRBV18; size: -; J: TRBJ1-2; CDR3: CASSPNTGPNYGYTF; DNA: TGTGCCAGCTCACCCAACACGGGACCCAACTATGGCTACACCTTC
D: -; V: TRBV5-1; size: -; J: TRBJ2-5; CDR3: CASSLGPEETQYF; DNA: TGCGCCAGCAGCTTAGGACCGGAAGAGACCCAGTACTTC
D: TRBD2; V: TRBV4-1; size: medium-sized; J: TRBJ2-5; CDR3: CASSQGSGRAGETQYF; DNA: TGCGCCAGCAGCCAAGGGAGCGGGAGGGCCGGGGAGACCCAGTACTTC
D: -; V: TRBV6-2/TRBV6-3; size: -; J: TRBJ1-5; CDR3: CASSPGTTNQPQHF; DNA: TGTGCCAGCAGTCCCGGGACAACGAATCAGCCCCAGCATTTT
D: -; V: TRBV7-2; size: -; J: TRBJ2-5; CDR3: CACTVRDQETQYF; DNA: TGTGCCTGCACGGTTAGAGACCAAGAGACCCAGTACTTC
D: -; V: TRBV27; size: -; J: TRBJ2-7; CDR3: CASSFPGDEQYF; DNA: TGTGCCAGCAGTTTCCCAGGGGACGAGCAGTACTTC
D: -; V: TRBV20-1; size: -; J: TRBJ2-5; CDR3: CSARAPDETQYF; DNA: TGCAGTGCTAGAGCGCCGGACGAGACCCAGTACTTC
D: -; V: TRBV7-9; size: -; J: TRBJ2-1; CDR3: CASSLAVDEQFF; DNA: TGTGCCAGCAGCTTAGCTGTAGATGAGCAGTTCTTC
D: -; V: TRBV20-1; size: -; J: TRBJ2-5; CDR3: CSAREGTQETQYF; DNA: TGCAGTGCTAGAGAGGGGACACAAGAGACCCAGTACTTC
D: TRBD2; V: TRBV20-1; size: once; J: TRBJ2-2; CDR3: CSAPGLARGTGELFF; DNA: TGCAGTGCTCCAGGACTAGCGCGAGGCACCGGGGAGCTGTTTTTT
D: TRBD1; V: TRBV6-1; size: few; J: TRBJ2-1; CDR3: CAIKGTGGPGLAGNEQFF; DNA: TGTGCCATCAAAGGGACAGGGGGACCGGGACTAGCAGGGAATGAGCAGTTCTTC
D: -; V: TRBV20-1; size: few; J: TRBJ2-3; CDR3: CSARVYDSTDTQYF; DNA: TGCAGTGCTAGGGTCTATGATAGCACAGATACGCAGTATTTT
D: -; V: TRBV4-1; size: -; J: TRBJ2-1; CDR3: CASSQPLDWGYNEQFF; DNA: TGCGCCAGCAGCCAACCGCTAGATTGGGGCTACAATGAGCAGTTCTTC
D: TRBD2; V: TRBV6-1; size: few; J: TRBJ2-7; CDR3: CASRTGTSGSYEQYF; DNA: TGTGCCAGCAGGACCGGGACTAGCGGTTCCTACGAGCAGTACTTC
D: -; V: TRBV19; size: -; J: TRBJ2-3; CDR3: CASHGGGTDTQYF; DNA: TGTGCCAGTCACGGAGGGGGCACAGATACGCAGTATTTT
D: TRBD2; V: TRBV10-3; size: once; J: TRBJ2-7; CDR3: CASQREGHGGQYF; DNA: TGTGCCAGTCAGCGGGAGGGCCACGGCGGGCAGTACTTC
D: -; V: TRBV15; size: few; J: TRBJ2-7; CDR3: CATSRERGSYEQYF; DNA: TGTGCCACCAGCAGAGAACGGGGATCCTACGAGCAGTACTTC
D: -; V: TRBV20-1; size: -; J: TRBJ2-3; CDR3: CSARPDQSGGYTQYF; DNA: TGCAGTGCCAGACCCGACCAGTCCGGGGGTTATACGCAGTATTTT
D: -; V: TRBV11-1; size: -; J: TRBJ2-7; CDR3: CASSLGSPLEQYF; DNA: TGTGCCAGCAGCTTAGGATCTCCTCTCGAGCAGTACTTC
D: -; V: TRBV19; size: -; J: TRBJ2-1; CDR3: CASSLAYNEQFF; DNA: TGTGCCAGTAGCCTTGCCTACAATGAGCAGTTCTTC
D: TRBD2; V: TRBV6-5; size: -; J: TRBJ2-7; CDR3: CASSFSSGLAGGNYEQYF; DNA: TGTGCCAGCAGTTTCAGTTCGGGACTAGCGGGAGGGAACTACGAGCAGTACTTC